This record looks at one T cell receptor (beta chain) sequence and its context. Its matching antigen is unknown. The primer mix had 60 Vbeta and 13 Jbeta primers. Authors' data handling: Per a later analysis, the number of unique TCR beta chains was some 75 million, of which 9 million to 12 million were shared. The data were produced by immunoSEQ multiplex PCR, yet TCRdb's version contains in-frame clones alone and is incomplete. V and J calls and clone size follow that table, whereas D and trimming were derived from the DNA. Of 150,000 to 200,000 clones listed, roughly four fifths are singletons. This specimen belongs to a study of cytomegalovirus exposure and HLA in healthy donors. Study outcomes and limitations: Most TCRs appeared rarely, but some public TCRs recurred in many donors. Later analysis associated a missense DCLRE1C variant with TCR beta V- and J-gene trimming.

Trimming took off 4 bases at V and 0 bases at J, with 13 bases between the two ends. The CDR3 contains 16 residues. Germline CDR1 and CDR2: MDHEN and SYDVKM. The chain joins TRBV28 to TRBJ1-5, with D possibly matching TRBD1 (5 bases). Sequencing was done on a sample of PBMCs. This TCR derives from a woman aged 40-49 years in good health and CMV-seronegative. In nucleotides, the CDR3 is TGTGCCAGCAGTTCCCCGGGGGGGGTTAGCAATCAGCCCCAGCATTTT. Translating gives CASSSPGGVSNQPQHF.